Reported below is one T cell receptor beta chain. Its antigen is unidentified. The data originate from a study of T cell responses to AZD1222 COVID-19 vaccine. General study results and limits: Donors were mostly white British, more females; clonal diversity possibly underestimated. At baseline, seropositivity was found in only a handful of AZD1222 recipients. Spike was spanned by vaccine-associated CD4 TCRs, with dominance at 160-218 and 743-854.

This CDR3 spans 13 amino acids. The V and J ends lost 2 bases and 6 bases respectively, with 10 bases between them. Per germline, CDR1 SQVTM and CDR2 ANQGSEA. TCRdb's table, derived via immunoSEQ multiplex PCR, lists solely in-frame clones and lacks some. This sample has roughly 180,000 clones; about 93% occur once, and the top ten carry more than 0.85%. Sequencing was performed on peripheral blood, taken 28 days after the second dose of the MenACWY control vaccine. The rearrangement links TRBV29-1 to TRBJ2-2; D unresolved. The TCR comes from an adult who received the MenACWY meningococcal vaccine as a control. CDR3 sequence: CSVESEMAGELFF. The DNA of the CDR3 is TGCAGCGTTGAATCGGAGATGGCCGGGGAGCTGTTTTTT.